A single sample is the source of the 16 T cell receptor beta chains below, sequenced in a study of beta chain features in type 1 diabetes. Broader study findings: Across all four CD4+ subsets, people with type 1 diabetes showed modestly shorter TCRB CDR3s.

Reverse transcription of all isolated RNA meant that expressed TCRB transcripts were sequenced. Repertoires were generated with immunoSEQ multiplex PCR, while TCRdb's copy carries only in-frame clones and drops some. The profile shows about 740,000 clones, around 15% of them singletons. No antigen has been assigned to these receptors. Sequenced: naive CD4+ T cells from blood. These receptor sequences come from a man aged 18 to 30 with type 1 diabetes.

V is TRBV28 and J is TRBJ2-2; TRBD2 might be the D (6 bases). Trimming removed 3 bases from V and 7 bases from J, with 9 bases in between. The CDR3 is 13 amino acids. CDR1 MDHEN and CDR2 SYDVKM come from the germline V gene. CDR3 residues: CASSLRGGGELFF. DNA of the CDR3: TGTGCCAGCAGTTTGAGGGGAGGCGGGGAGCTGTTTTTT.

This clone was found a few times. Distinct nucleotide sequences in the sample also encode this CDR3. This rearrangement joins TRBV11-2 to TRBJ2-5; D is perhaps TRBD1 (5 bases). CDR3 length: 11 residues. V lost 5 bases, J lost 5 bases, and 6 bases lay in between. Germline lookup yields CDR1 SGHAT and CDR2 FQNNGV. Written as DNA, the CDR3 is TGTGCCAGCAGCCCAGGGGAGACCCAGTACTTC. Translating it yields CASSPGETQYF.

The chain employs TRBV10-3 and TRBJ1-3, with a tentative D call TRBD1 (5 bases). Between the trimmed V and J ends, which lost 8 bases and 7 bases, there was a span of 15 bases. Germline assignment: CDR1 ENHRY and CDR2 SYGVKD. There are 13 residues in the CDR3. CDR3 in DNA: TGTGCCATCGGGGGGACGGAAGAGAACACCATATATTTT. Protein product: CAIGGTEENTIYF.

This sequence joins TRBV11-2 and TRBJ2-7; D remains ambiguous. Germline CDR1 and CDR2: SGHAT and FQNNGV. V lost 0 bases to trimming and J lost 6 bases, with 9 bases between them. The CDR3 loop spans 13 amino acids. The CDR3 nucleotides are TGTGCCAGCAGCTTAGACGTTACCACCGAGCAGTACTTC. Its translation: CASSLDVTTEQYF.

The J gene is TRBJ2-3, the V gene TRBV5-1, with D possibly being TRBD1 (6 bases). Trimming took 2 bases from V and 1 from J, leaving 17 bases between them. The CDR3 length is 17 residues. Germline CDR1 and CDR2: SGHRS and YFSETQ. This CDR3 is CASSLGPRGQGTDTQYF. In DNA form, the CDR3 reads TGCGCCAGCAGCTTAGGCCCCAGGGGCCAGGGCACAGATACGCAGTATTTT. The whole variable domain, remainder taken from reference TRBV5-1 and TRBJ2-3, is KAGVTQTPRYLIKTRGQQVTLSCSPISGHRSVSWYQQTPGQGLQFLFEYFSETQRNKGNFPGRFSGRQFSNSRSEMNVSTLELGDSALYLCASSLGPRGQGTDTQYFGPGTRLTVL.

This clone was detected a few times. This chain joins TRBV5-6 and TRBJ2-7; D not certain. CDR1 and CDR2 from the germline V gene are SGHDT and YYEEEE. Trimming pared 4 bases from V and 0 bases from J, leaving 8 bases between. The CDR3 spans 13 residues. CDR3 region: CASSTGLSYEQYF. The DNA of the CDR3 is TGTGCCAGCAGCACCGGCCTCTCCTACGAGCAGTACTTC.

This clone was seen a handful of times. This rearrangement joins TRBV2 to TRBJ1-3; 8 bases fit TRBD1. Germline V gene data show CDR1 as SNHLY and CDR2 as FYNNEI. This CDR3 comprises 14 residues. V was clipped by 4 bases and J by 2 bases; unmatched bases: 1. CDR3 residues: CASSGTGTGNTIYF. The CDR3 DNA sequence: TGTGCCAGCAGTGGGACAGGGACTGGAAACACCATATATTTT.

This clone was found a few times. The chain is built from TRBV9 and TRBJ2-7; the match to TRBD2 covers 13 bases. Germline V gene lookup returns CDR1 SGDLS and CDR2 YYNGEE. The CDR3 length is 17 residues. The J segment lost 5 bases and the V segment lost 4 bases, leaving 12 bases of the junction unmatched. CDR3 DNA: TGTGCCAGCAGCTCGGGACTAGCGGGGTCGTTTAACAACGAGCAGTACTTC. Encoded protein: CASSSGLAGSFNNEQYF.

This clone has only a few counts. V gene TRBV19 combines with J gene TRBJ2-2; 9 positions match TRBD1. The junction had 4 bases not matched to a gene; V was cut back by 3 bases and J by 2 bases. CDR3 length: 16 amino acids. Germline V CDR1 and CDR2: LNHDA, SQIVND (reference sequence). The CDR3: CASSMRGQGNTGELFF. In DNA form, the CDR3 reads TGTGCCAGTAGTATGAGGGGACAGGGCAACACCGGGGAGCTGTTTTTT.

The CDR3 reads CASSWDRGSPLHF. The CDR3 DNA sequence: TGTGCCAGCAGTTGGGACCGAGGTTCACCCCTCCACTTT. The chain has TRBV28 and TRBJ1-6; possibly TRBD1 for D (5 bases). V lost 4 bases and J lost 9, with 10 bases in between. The CDR3 extends over 13 amino acids. CDR1 is MDHEN, CDR2 SYDVKM, per germline.

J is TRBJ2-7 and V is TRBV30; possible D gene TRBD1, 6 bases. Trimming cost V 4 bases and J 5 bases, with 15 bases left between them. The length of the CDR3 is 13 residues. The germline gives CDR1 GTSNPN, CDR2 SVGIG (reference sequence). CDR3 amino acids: CAWTRGGENEQYF. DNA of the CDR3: TGTGCCTGGACCCGTGGGGGCGAGAACGAGCAGTACTTC.

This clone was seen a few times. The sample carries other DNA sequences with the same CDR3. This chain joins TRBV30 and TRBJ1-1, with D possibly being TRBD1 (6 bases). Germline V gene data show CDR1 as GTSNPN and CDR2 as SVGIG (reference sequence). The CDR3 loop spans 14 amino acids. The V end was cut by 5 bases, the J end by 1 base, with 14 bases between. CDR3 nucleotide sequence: TGTGCCTGGTCCCTGGGGGCAGGGAACACTGAAGCTTTCTTT. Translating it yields CAWSLGAGNTEAFF.

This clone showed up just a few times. This chain's CDR3 is CASGLVTRGIETQYF. The CDR3, as DNA: TGTGCTAGTGGTTTGGTAACCCGGGGCATAGAGACCCAGTACTTC. J is TRBJ2-5 and V is TRBV12-5; D may be TRBD1 or TRBD2 (5 bases each). Between the trimmed V and J ends, which lost 0 bases and 4 bases, there was a span of 12 bases. This CDR3 contains 15 residues. Germline lookup yields CDR1 LGHNT and CDR2 FRNRAP. The whole variable domain, remainder taken from reference TRBV12-5 and TRBJ2-5, is DARVTQTPRHKVTEMGQEVTMRCQPILGHNTVFWYRQTMMQGLELLAYFRNRAPLDDSGMPKDRFSAEMPDATLATLKIQPSEPRDSAVYFCASGLVTRGIETQYFGPGTRLLVL.

CDR3 residues: CASNPTSSWETQYF. CDR3 DNA sequence: TGTGCCAGCAACCCGACTAGCTCCTGGGAGACCCAGTACTTC. The chain combines TRBV6-1 with TRBJ2-5; 7 nucleotides agree with TRBD2. The CDR3 runs to 14 residues. Germline-derived CDR1 and CDR2 are MNHNS and SASEGT. The ends lost 7 bases at V and 5 bases at J; junction bases unmatched: 10.

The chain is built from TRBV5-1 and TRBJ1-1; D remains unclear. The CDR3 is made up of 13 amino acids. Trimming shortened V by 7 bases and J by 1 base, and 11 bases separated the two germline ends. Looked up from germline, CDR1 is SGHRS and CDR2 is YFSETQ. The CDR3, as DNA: TGCGCCAGCCGAACCTCGAAGAACACTGAAGCTTTCTTT. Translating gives CASRTSKNTEAFF.

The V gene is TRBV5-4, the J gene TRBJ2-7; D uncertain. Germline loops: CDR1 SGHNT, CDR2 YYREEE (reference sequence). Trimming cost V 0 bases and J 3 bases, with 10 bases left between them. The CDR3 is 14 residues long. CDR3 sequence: CASSLDPSGYEQYF. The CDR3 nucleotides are TGTGCCAGCAGCTTGGACCCCTCCGGCTACGAGCAGTACTTC.